This T cell receptor beta chain was obtained from a study of T cells of healthy individuals. This clonotype was seen a handful of times. CDR1 and CDR2 (germline): MNHEY, SVGEGT. The V and J ends lost 7 bases and 4 bases, in that order; junction bases with no gene match: 6. The CDR3 loop spans 14 amino acids. TCRdb used MiXCR to reprocess the 5' RACE reads, holding one entry per CDR3 protein. The sample consists of 40,000 to 65,000 distinct CDR3 sequences, approximately 14% of them appearing once. J is TRBJ2-1 and V is TRBV6-2 or TRBV6-3, with 8 bases fitting TRBD2. The receptor was isolated from a human donor in good health. The CDR3 here is CASISGGRYNEQFF. The CDR3, as DNA: TGTGCCAGCATCTCGGGAGGGAGATACAATGAGCAGTTCTTC.